These 20 T cell receptor beta chains were all obtained from the same sample, sequenced in a study of T-cell reconstitution after alpha-beta-depleted transplantation in children. A library of TCRbeta sequences, prepared with unique molecular identifiers, was generated. TCRdb redid the calling of the PCR reads with MiXCR, one entry per CDR3 protein. The sample consists of some 500,000 distinct CDR3 sequences, 15% to 20% of them appearing once. Sequencing was performed on PBMCs from the stem cell graft donor, taken from the stem cell graft. The receptors originated from a human donor who donated a stem cell graft to a child with acute lymphoblastic leukemia.

This chain joins TRBV5-1 and TRBJ1-4; weak D call: TRBD1 (6 bases). V lost 2 bases to trimming and J lost 5 bases, with 10 bases between them. This CDR3 comprises 14 residues. Germline loops: CDR1 SGHRS, CDR2 YFSETQ. CDR3 DNA sequence: TGCGCCAGCAGCTTTCAGGGGTCAAATGAAAAACTGTTTTTT. This encodes CASSFQGSNEKLFF. The entire variable domain, with the rest obtained from reference TRBV5-1 and TRBJ1-4, is as follows: KAGVTQTPRYLIKTRGQQVTLSCSPISGHRSVSWYQQTPGQGLQFLFEYFSETQRNKGNFPGRFSGRQFSNSRSEMNVSTLELGDSALYLCASSFQGSNEKLFFGSGTQLSVL.

This rearrangement joins TRBV29-1 to TRBJ2-1, with TRBD2 as a possible D gene (5 bases). The CDR3 is 13 amino acids. The V end was cut by 4 bases, the J end by 7 bases, with 14 bases between. The germline gives CDR1 SQVTM, CDR2 ANQGSEA. The CDR3 DNA reads TGCAGCGTTGGGTGGGGAGTGGGGAATGAGCAGTTCTTC. This sequence encodes CSVGWGVGNEQFF.

This clonotype has only a few counts. This rearrangement joins TRBV7-6 to TRBJ2-7, with D maybe TRBD2 (5 bases). The CDR3 runs to 13 residues. Per the germline V gene, CDR1 is SGHVS and CDR2 is FNYEAQ. Trimming shortened V by 4 bases and J by 1 base, and 8 bases separated the two germline ends. The CDR3: CASSSRESYEQYF. Written as DNA, the CDR3 is TGTGCCAGCAGCTCGAGGGAATCCTACGAGCAGTACTTC.

The rearrangement links TRBV7-9 to TRBJ2-1; 12 positions agree with TRBD2. The CDR3 consists of 15 residues. Germline-derived CDR1 and CDR2 are SEHNR and FQNEAQ (reference sequence). V lost 5 bases and J lost 9; bases outside the gene matches: 8. The CDR3 DNA reads as TGTGCCAGCAGCGTGACTAGCGGGAGCGTGGGTGAGCAGTTCTTC. Encoded protein: CASSVTSGSVGEQFF.

This chain joins TRBV7-9 and TRBJ2-1, with D unclear. V was cut by 5 bases and J by 3 bases, with 8 bases left in between. CDR1 and CDR2 (germline): SEHNR, FQNEAQ (reference sequence). The CDR3 extends over 13 amino acids. CDR3 amino acids: CASSPRLYNEQFF. In nucleotides, the CDR3 is TGTGCCAGCAGCCCCCGACTCTACAATGAGCAGTTCTTC.

This clonotype came up a few times. This chain connects TRBV6-5 to TRBJ1-1, with D maybe TRBD1 (6 bases). The CDR3 extends over 17 amino acids. V shed 4 bases and J shed 6 bases, with 24 bases lying between them. CDR1 and CDR2 (germline): MNHEY, SVGAGI. The CDR3 loop is CASSSQGVGHSRAEAFF. The DNA of the CDR3 is TGTGCCAGCAGTTCACAGGGTGTAGGCCATTCAAGGGCTGAAGCTTTCTTT.

This clonotype has more than one count but fewer than ten. The genes are TRBV10-3 and TRBJ2-1; possible D gene TRBD2, 6 bases. Trimming stripped 11 bases from V and 8 bases from J, with 19 bases between. The germline CDR1 and CDR2 sequences are ENHRY and SYGVKD. This CDR3 comprises 13 residues. This chain's CDR3 is CAPKGLRLHEQFF. The CDR3 DNA follows: TGTGCCCCCAAGGGACTGCGCCTGCATGAGCAGTTCTTC.

The table lists this clonotype with a few counts. This rearrangement joins TRBV13 to TRBJ1-1; D gene ambiguous. V dropped 0 bases and J dropped 4 bases, with 9 bases sitting between them. Germline V gene lookup returns CDR1 PRHDT and CDR2 FYEKMQ (reference sequence). The CDR3 is 14 amino acids. The CDR3 is CASSLGMVSTEAFF. The CDR3 coding sequence is TGTGCCAGCAGCTTAGGCATGGTATCCACTGAAGCTTTCTTT.

The chain joins TRBV20-1 to TRBJ1-1; 7 bases are shared with TRBD1. Unmatched junction bases numbered 13, after V lost 3 bases and J lost 0 bases. Germline loops: CDR1 DFQATT, CDR2 SNEGSKA (reference sequence). This CDR3 comprises 17 residues. CDR3 amino acids: CSASGPLGQSMNTEAFF. DNA for the CDR3: TGCAGTGCTAGCGGACCTTTGGGACAGAGTATGAACACTGAAGCTTTCTTT.

This clonotype showed up just a few times. The rearrangement links TRBV15 to TRBJ2-7, with D unresolved. Trimming stripped 1 base from V and 0 bases from J, with 13 bases between. Germline V gene lookup returns CDR1 LNHNV and CDR2 YYDKDF (reference sequence). The length of the CDR3 is 16 residues. The CDR3 loop is CATSRVRVAPSYEQYF. As DNA, the CDR3 is TGTGCCACCAGCAGAGTAAGGGTGGCTCCCTCCTACGAGCAGTACTTC.

This clonotype was seen a handful of times. CDR3 amino acids: CASSLQDTEAFF. The CDR3 DNA reads as TGTGCCAGCAGTCTCCAGGACACTGAAGCTTTCTTT. The genes are TRBV28 and TRBJ1-1; D gene uncertain. The V end was cut by 5 bases, the J end by 3 bases, with 7 bases between. Germline CDR1 and CDR2: MDHEN and SYDVKM. The CDR3 extends over 12 amino acids.

There are a few counts of this clonotype. The chain recombines TRBV5-5 with TRBJ2-4; D is unclear. The CDR3 spans 14 residues. V lost 0 bases to trimming and J lost 3 bases, with 7 bases between them. CDR1 SGHKS and CDR2 YYEKEE come from the germline V gene (reference sequence). CDR3 DNA: TGTGCCAGCAGCTTGGAGCTCAGCAAAAACATTCAGTACTTC. Translation gives CASSLELSKNIQYF.

This clonotype was seen more than once but under ten times. The chain's CDR3 is CASSPQGRGLRGGQFF. DNA of the CDR3: TGCGCCAGCAGCCCACAGGGCCGGGGCCTTCGCGGGGGGCAGTTCTTC. The rearrangement joins TRBV4-1 to TRBJ2-1, with TRBD2 as a possible D gene (7 bases). The CDR3 runs to 16 residues. V shed 4 bases and J shed 12 bases, with 25 bases lying between them. CDR1 and CDR2 (germline): MGHRA, YSYEKL.

The chain carries TRBV30 and TRBJ1-2, with D possibly TRBD1 on 5 matching bases. The germline V and J ends were trimmed by 0 bases and 3 bases, with 17 bases remaining between them. Germline lookup yields CDR1 GTSNPN and CDR2 SVGIG (reference sequence). This CDR3 spans 16 amino acids. The chain's CDR3 is CAWSVHQGLFDYGYTF. DNA of the CDR3: TGTGCCTGGAGTGTACACCAGGGACTATTCGACTATGGCTACACCTTC.

This clonotype was seen more than once but under ten times. The rearrangement uses TRBV4-2 and TRBJ1-2; D might be TRBD1 (6 bases). Looked up from germline, CDR1 is LGHNA and CDR2 is YNFKEQ. Trimming cost V 4 bases and J 2 bases, with 11 bases left between them. CDR3 length: 14 amino acids. The CDR3 nucleotides read TGTGCCAGCAGCCCTAAGACAGGAAACTATGGCTACACCTTC. Its protein product is CASSPKTGNYGYTF.

This chain uses TRBV18 with TRBJ2-5; D ambiguous. The germline V and J ends were trimmed by 2 bases and 2 bases, with 9 bases remaining between them. Germline CDR1 KGHSH, CDR2 LQKENI. The CDR3 spans 14 residues. The CDR3 loop reads CASSPGLTQETQYF. Here the CDR3 DNA reads TGTGCCAGCTCACCAGGCCTGACACAAGAGACCCAGTACTTC.

J is TRBJ1-6 and V is TRBV12-3 or TRBV12-4; 7 bases are shared with TRBD1. The J segment lost 8 bases and the V segment lost 6 bases, leaving 7 bases of the junction unmatched. The CDR3 runs 14 residues. The CDR3 spells CASSETGVYSPLHF. CDR3 coding DNA: TGTGCCAGCAGCGAAACAGGGGTTTATTCACCCCTCCACTTT.

This clonotype was found a few times. The rearrangement links TRBV7-9 to TRBJ2-1; TRBD2 aligns across 10 bases. Looked up from germline, CDR1 is SEHNR and CDR2 is FQNEAQ (reference sequence). The CDR3 runs 17 residues. V lost 4 bases, J lost 8 bases, and 14 bases stayed unmatched. The CDR3 protein is CASSSGTSATLSDEQFF. CDR3 coding DNA: TGTGCCAGCAGCTCGGGGACTAGCGCGACACTCTCCGATGAGCAGTTCTTC.

This clonotype was observed a few times. This sequence joins TRBV20-1 and TRBJ1-4; D remains ambiguous. The CDR3 is 14 amino acids. The germline V gene has CDR1 DFQATT and CDR2 SNEGSKA (reference sequence). Trimming shortened V by 0 bases and J by 7 bases, and 12 bases separated the two germline ends. The CDR3 nucleotides are TGCAGTGCTAGAGAAGTGGAGTCCGGTGAAAAACTGTTTTTT. Translation: CSAREVESGEKLFF.

The chain carries TRBV30 and TRBJ1-6; weak D call: TRBD1 (6 bases). Trimming cost V 2 bases and J 5 bases, with 16 bases left between them. The V gene's germline CDR1 is GTSNPN and CDR2 SVGIG (reference sequence). The CDR3 sequence is 16 residues long. The CDR3 protein is CAWSPPGVSDNSPLHF. The CDR3 nucleotides read TGTGCCTGGAGTCCCCCAGGGGTGTCGGATAATTCACCCCTCCACTTT.